Below are 26 T cell receptor beta chains sequenced from a single sample in a study of blood T cell repertoires in COVID-19 (dated by TCRdb to about 2020). Library preparation used the immunoSEQ multiplex PCR assay. The table comes from immuneACCESS by way of TCRdb, which keeps in-frame sequences with V and J called. Part of the clones is missing from these tables; in studies checked, under half for an unresolved V gene and the rest for unknown reasons. This sample holds over 90,000 clones; about 87% were observed only once. Just under 20% of the sample comes from the top ten. The sample consisted of peripheral blood. Source of these receptors: a human donor in a cohort sampled during active COVID-19.

The genes are TRBV28 and TRBJ1-1; TRBD1 matches at 7 bases. This CDR3 is built from 18 residues. With V trimmed by 5 bases and J by 5 bases, 20 bases remained unmatched. Germline lookup yields CDR1 MDHEN and CDR2 SYDVKM. The chain's CDR3 is CASSRPVDNRGRKTEAFF. DNA for the CDR3: TGTGCCAGCAGTCGACCCGTAGATAACAGGGGTCGGAAAACTGAAGCTTTCTTT.

The chain recombines TRBV5-4 with TRBJ2-2; 7 bases align to TRBD2. From germline, CDR1 is SGHNT and CDR2 YYREEE (reference sequence). CDR3 length equals 13 residues. Trimming took 0 bases from V and 7 from J; bases not matched to a gene: 0. This CDR3 is CASSLERDGELFF. CDR3 nucleotide sequence: TGTGCCAGCAGCTTGGAGCGGGACGGGGAGCTGTTTTTT.

The gene calls are TRBV9 and TRBJ2-2, with TRBD1 matching 7 bases. CDR1 and CDR2 from the germline V gene are SGDLS and YYNGEE. Unmatched junction bases numbered 3, after V lost 0 bases and J lost 4 bases. The CDR3 spans 15 residues. The CDR3 bases are TGTGCCAGCAGCGTAGGTCCAGGGGGCACCGGGGAGCTGTTTTTT. This codes for CASSVGPGGTGELFF. Variable domain in full (rest from reference TRBV9 and TRBJ2-2): DSGVTQTPKHLITATGQRVTLRCSPRSGDLSVYWYQQSLDQGLQFLIQYYNGEERAKGNILERFSAQQFPDLHSELNLSSLELGDSALYFCASSVGPGGTGELFFGEGSRLTVL.

The V and J genes are TRBV27 and TRBJ1-5; 9 positions agree with TRBD1. CDR1 is MNHEY and CDR2 is SMNVEV in the germline V gene (reference sequence). This CDR3 is built from 15 residues. Trimming cost V 4 bases and J 2 bases; bases outside gene matches: 3. The CDR3 nucleotides read TGTGCCAGCAGTTCGGACAGGGGCGGCAATCAGCCCCAGCATTTT. This encodes CASSSDRGGNQPQHF.

The chain joins TRBV4-2 to TRBJ2-2; the match to TRBD2 covers 8 bases. This CDR3 comprises 17 residues. The junction had 14 bases not matched to a gene; V was cut back by 4 bases and J by 7 bases. Germline loops: CDR1 LGHNA, CDR2 YNFKEQ. CDR3 sequence (DNA): TGTGCCAGCAGCCCACCGACCTCCGGGAGGGCCGGCGGGGAGCTGTTTTTT. This gives the protein CASSPPTSGRAGGELFF.

V usage is TRBV5-5 and J usage is TRBJ2-1, with D possibly matching TRBD1 (5 bases). V was trimmed by 10 bases and J by 6 bases, leaving 17 bases between them. Per germline, CDR1 SGHKS and CDR2 YYEKEE (reference sequence). The CDR3 extends over 13 amino acids. For the CDR3, the DNA is TGTGCCTCCCATGGGGCTCCTGGCAATGAGCAGTTCTTC. This encodes CASHGAPGNEQFF.

The CDR3 DNA is TGTGCCACCAGCAGAAGGAACGGCGGGGACGAGCAGTACTTC. It codes for CATSRRNGGDEQYF. J is TRBJ2-7 and V is TRBV15, with D possibly matching TRBD2 (6 bases). Trimming took 2 bases from V and 5 from J, leaving 13 bases between them. The CDR3 is 14 residues long. Germline CDR1 LNHNV, CDR2 YYDKDF (reference sequence).

This clone appeared a few times. The CDR3: CAISESATGVQGNTIYF. CDR3 nucleotides: TGTGCCATCAGTGAGTCGGCTACAGGGGTACAAGGAAACACCATATATTTT. V usage is TRBV10-3 and J usage is TRBJ1-3; 7 bases align to TRBD1. CDR3 length: 17 residues. Germline values: CDR1 ENHRY, CDR2 SYGVKD. Trimming at V came to 0 bases and at J to 4 bases, leaving 9 bases not matched to a gene.

The CDR3 coding sequence is TGTGCCAGCAGCGAATATACCGGGACTGGAAACACCATATATTTT. Protein sequence: CASSEYTGTGNTIYF. The V call is TRBV9, the J call TRBJ1-3; D is undetermined. The CDR3 loop spans 15 amino acids. CDR1 and CDR2 (germline): SGDLS, YYNGEE. V dropped 3 bases and J dropped 2 bases, with 12 bases sitting between them.

This clone was seen a single time. The V gene is TRBV7-9, the J gene TRBJ2-3; maybe TRBD2 (5 bases). Germline CDR1 and CDR2: SEHNR and FQNEAQ (reference sequence). The germline V and J ends were trimmed by 4 bases and 4 bases, with 12 bases remaining between them. The CDR3 is 14 amino acids. In DNA form, the CDR3 reads TGTGCCAGCAGCTATGTTGAGGGCGCAGATACGCAGTATTTT. Its translation: CASSYVEGADTQYF.

This clone turned up a few times. The rearrangement links TRBV7-9 to TRBJ1-3; D not resolved. The germline V gene encodes CDR1 SEHNR and CDR2 FQNEAQ (reference sequence). The CDR3 is 13 amino acids. The ends were cut back, 1 base at V and 2 bases at J, with 3 bases in the middle. The DNA of the CDR3 is TGTGCCAGCAGCTTAGGTACTGGAAACACCATATATTTT. It yields the protein CASSLGTGNTIYF. The full variable domain, in which reference TRBV7-9 and TRBJ1-3 provide the parts outside the CDR3, is DTGVSQNPRHKITKRGQNVTFRCDPISEHNRLYWYRQTLGQGPEFLTYFQNEAQLEKSRLLSDRFSAERPKGSFSTLEIQRTEQGDSAMYLCASSLGTGNTIYFGEGSWLTVV.

The J gene is TRBJ2-2, the V gene TRBV5-8, with D possibly matching TRBD2 (6 bases). V was clipped by 0 bases and J by 2 bases, with 17 bases between them. Germline V lookup: CDR1 SGHTS, CDR2 YDEGEE. This CDR3 spans 18 amino acids. This CDR3 reads CASSLGWRGGTNTGELFF. Here the CDR3 DNA reads TGTGCCAGCAGCTTGGGATGGCGGGGCGGGACTAACACCGGGGAGCTGTTTTTT.

The gene calls are TRBV5-3 and TRBJ2-1; TRBD2 agrees at 14 bases. TRBV5-3 carries the ORF label, with uncertain function. V trimming: 0 bases; J trimming: 2 bases; junction bases outside the gene matches: 7. The CDR3 loop spans 19 amino acids. CDR3 sequence reads: CARSLVGLAGGGPYNEQFF. CDR3 coding DNA: TGTGCCAGAAGCTTGGTTGGACTAGCGGGAGGTGGTCCCTACAATGAGCAGTTCTTC.

V usage is TRBV7-8 and J usage is TRBJ2-3; 16 bases match TRBD2. Unmatched junction bases numbered 7, after V lost 8 bases and J lost 5 bases. Germline assignment: CDR1 SGHVS and CDR2 FQNEAQ. The length of the CDR3 is 16 residues. The CDR3 loop reads CASAKGLAGGVDTQYF. CDR3 bases: TGTGCCAGCGCTAAGGGACTAGCGGGAGGGGTAGATACGCAGTATTTT.

This sequence joins TRBV2 and TRBJ1-1, with TRBD1 matching 8 bases. Germline V lookup: CDR1 SNHLY, CDR2 FYNNEI. V lost 7 bases and J lost 5; bases outside the gene matches: 9. The CDR3 length is 14 residues. The CDR3 loop is CASKRGTGATEAFF. The CDR3 DNA reads as TGTGCCAGCAAAAGGGGGACAGGCGCAACTGAAGCTTTCTTT.

This sequence joins TRBV11-2 and TRBJ2-3; TRBD1 agrees at 9 bases. Unmatched junction bases numbered 7, after V lost 3 bases and J lost 6 bases. The CDR3 extends over 15 amino acids. In germline, CDR1 is SGHAT, CDR2 FQNNGV. Here the CDR3 DNA reads TGTGCCAGCAGCTTGCGGGACAGGGTTTTTGATACGCAGTATTTT. It codes for CASSLRDRVFDTQYF.

The chain employs TRBV7-2 and TRBJ1-1, with 11 bases that match TRBD1. Germline V lookup: CDR1 SGHTA, CDR2 FQGNSA. CDR3 size: 13 residues. Germline trimming cut 8 bases from V and 7 bases from J; bases unmatched to any gene: 6. The CDR3 region is CASAGQGAGEAFF. The CDR3, as DNA: TGTGCCAGCGCAGGACAGGGGGCGGGTGAAGCTTTCTTT.

The J gene is TRBJ2-6, the V gene TRBV7-2; 7 bases line up with TRBD1. V shed 2 bases and J 0 bases; nucleotides not matched to a gene: 1. CDR3 length equals 16 residues. Germline loops: CDR1 SGHTA, CDR2 FQGNSA. The DNA for the CDR3 is TGTGCCAGCAGCTTAAACAGGGGCTCTGGGGCCAACGTCCTGACTTTC. It translates to CASSLNRGSGANVLTF.

As regards this clone: A junction boundary mismatches the germline segment, possibly from a read error. The chain is built from TRBV27 and TRBJ2-2; D is possibly TRBD2 (5 bases). The CDR3 runs 12 residues. Per the germline V gene, CDR1 is MNHEY and CDR2 is SMNVEV (reference sequence). The CDR3 region is CASSLRAGEPFF. CDR3 nucleotides: TGTGCCAGCAGTTTACGTGCCGGGGAGCCGTTTTTT.

This clone appeared a single time. The rearrangement uses TRBV11-3 and TRBJ2-2, with D tentatively TRBD2 (5 bases). Germline CDR1 reads SGHNT; CDR2 reads YENEEA. This CDR3 contains 17 residues. The ends were cut back, 0 bases at V and 3 bases at J, with 14 bases in the middle. The CDR3 here is CASSLDLTRGDTGELFF. The CDR3 nucleotides are TGTGCCAGCAGCTTAGATCTAACACGGGGAGACACCGGGGAGCTGTTTTTT.

This chain connects TRBV27 to TRBJ2-7, with D perhaps matching TRBD1 (5 bases). V was shortened by 6 bases and J by 6 bases, with 15 bases between the two germline ends. The CDR3 is 13 amino acids. Germline assignment: CDR1 MNHEY and CDR2 SMNVEV (reference sequence). CDR3 bases: TGTGCCAGCAGACAAGCAGGGTTTCGCGAGCAGTACTTC. The encoded protein is CASRQAGFREQYF.

This rearrangement joins TRBV6-6 to TRBJ2-7, with D perhaps matching TRBD2 (6 bases). CDR3 length: 13 residues. Looked up from germline, CDR1 is MNHNY and CDR2 is SVGAGI (reference sequence). Deletions cut 10 bases from V and 4 bases from J, with 17 bases between. The CDR3 nucleotides are TGTGCCACCCCGGGAGTTGCGGTGTACGAGCAGTACTTC. Translation: CATPGVAVYEQYF.

The chain combines TRBV5-1 with TRBJ2-1; D is unclear. V lost 6 bases, J lost 5 bases, and 6 bases lay in between. This CDR3 comprises 11 residues. Germline CDR1 is SGHRS and CDR2 is YFSETQ. CDR3 in DNA: TGCGCCAGCATCTCGGACAATGAGCAGTTCTTC. It specifies CASISDNEQFF.

The V call is TRBV9, the J call TRBJ2-7, with TRBD2 matching over 10 bases. CDR1 is SGDLS and CDR2 is YYNGEE in the germline V gene. The CDR3 spans 16 residues. V dropped 3 bases and J dropped 1; count of bases not matched to a gene: 7. CDR3 nucleotides: TGTGCCAGCAGCGACAGGACTAGCGGACCTTCCTACGAGCAGTACTTC. Amino acid sequence: CASSDRTSGPSYEQYF. Supplemented by reference TRBV9 and TRBJ2-7, the full variable domain reads DSGVTQTPKHLITATGQRVTLRCSPRSGDLSVYWYQQSLDQGLQFLIQYYNGEERAKGNILERFSAQQFPDLHSELNLSSLELGDSALYFCASSDRTSGPSYEQYFGPGTRLTVT.

The CDR3 DNA is TGTGCCAGCAGAGGTAGGGACTCCCGATCTTCAGATACGCAGTATTTT. It codes for CASRGRDSRSSDTQYF. This chain connects TRBV11-2 to TRBJ2-3, with a tentative D call TRBD2 (6 bases). The germline V gene encodes CDR1 SGHAT and CDR2 FQNNGV. Trimming took 6 bases from V and 4 from J, leaving 20 bases between them. The CDR3 spans 16 residues.

The rearrangement links TRBV4-3 to TRBJ2-1; TRBD2 agrees at 8 bases. CDR1 and CDR2 (germline): LGHNA, YSLEER. V dropped 3 bases and J dropped 2; count of bases not matched to a gene: 12. CDR3 length: 18 residues. CDR3 residues: CASSQVLQPGGPYNEQFF. In DNA, the CDR3 is TGCGCCAGCAGCCAGGTTTTACAGCCGGGAGGGCCCTACAATGAGCAGTTCTTC.